Below, 5 T cell receptor beta chains from the same sample are listed, as sequenced in a study of CD8+CD57+ T cells in acquired aplastic anemia. TCR beta VDJ combinations and CDR3 sequences were profiled from genomic DNA. TCRdb called the reads again in MiXCR, with one record for every CDR3 protein. The table lists about 95,000 distinct CDR3 sequences, roughly two thirds of them singletons, with 65% in the top ten. By flow cytometry, patients selected for sequencing had shown an expansion of CD8+CD57+ cells. The specimen sequenced was sorted CD4+, CD8+, or CD8+CD57+ T cells (not recorded which) from PBMCs. The receptors were gathered from a human donor with aplastic anemia.

This clonotype was seen only a few times. Here the CDR3 reads CAISESVRTAGNQPQHF. CDR3 nucleotide sequence: TGTGCCATCAGTGAGTCCGTAAGGACAGCCGGCAATCAGCCCCAGCATTTT. The gene calls are TRBV10-3 and TRBJ1-5, with D perhaps matching TRBD1 (6 bases). Germline V gene data show CDR1 as ENHRY and CDR2 as SYGVKD. The V gene lost 0 bases and the J gene lost 2 bases, with 14 bases spanning the gap. The CDR3 consists of 17 residues.

To note about this clonotype: An end of the junction does not agree with germline; a read error may underlie this. This chain connects TRBV6-1 to TRBJ2-1, with 8 bases matching TRBD2. The germline V gene has CDR1 MNHNS and CDR2 SASEGT. This CDR3 has 15 amino acids. As DNA, the CDR3 is TGTACCAGCAGTCCCAGCGGGAGCTCCTACAATGAGCAGTTCTTC. Translated, it gives CTSSPSGSSYNEQFF.

The chain links TRBV20-1 to TRBJ1-5; D might be TRBD1 (5 bases). This CDR3 has 10 residues. Germline V gene sequence: CDR1 DFQATT, CDR2 SNEGSKA (reference sequence). Trimming pared 7 bases from V and 7 bases from J, leaving 8 bases between. CDR3 sequence reads: CSERGQPQHF. The CDR3 coding sequence is TGCAGTGAAAGGGGACAGCCCCAGCATTTT.

This clonotype appeared a few times. CDR3 DNA: TGTGCCAGTAGTACCTACCCGGGGGCAGTGACCTACGAGCAGTACTTC. Translation gives CASSTYPGAVTYEQYF. The V and J genes are TRBV19 and TRBJ2-7; D assignment may be TRBD1 or TRBD2 (6 bases each). There are 16 residues in the CDR3. V lost 4 bases to trimming and J lost 2 bases, with 18 bases between them. Germline CDR1 is LNHDA and CDR2 is SQIVND (reference sequence). Drawing the rest from reference TRBV19 and TRBJ2-7, the complete variable domain is DGGITQSPKYLFRKEGQNVTLSCEQNLNHDAMYWYRQDPGQGLRLIYYSQIVNDFQKGDIAEGYSVSREKKESFPLTVTSAQKNPTAFYLCASSTYPGAVTYEQYFGPGTRLTVT.

The CDR3 here is CASSINSPRWGYTF. CDR3 bases: TGTGCCAGTAGTATCAACAGCCCGCGTTGGGGCTACACCTTC. This chain connects TRBV19 to TRBJ1-2; D is undetermined. Germline values: CDR1 LNHDA, CDR2 SQIVND (reference sequence). The CDR3 totals 14 residues. Trimming cost V 3 bases and J 8 bases, with 16 bases left between them.